This is a list of T cell receptor beta chains from one sample in a study of blood T cell repertoires in COVID-19. Measured with immunoSEQ multiplex PCR; TCRdb has only the in-frame clones, and not every one. Among about 300,000 clones, about nine tenths were seen once, and the ten largest hold 10%. The sample consisted of PBMCs or T cells enriched from blood (not recorded which). The receptors originated from a young woman who had recovered from COVID-19. CDR3s include the opening cysteine and the closing phenylalanine or tryptophan. A D gene is named only where the DNA matches it firmly.

>TRBJ2-7|.|TRBV29-1
CSVVWTLETYEQYF
>TRBJ2-5|TRBD2|TRBV19
CASSIGFSAGVETQYF
>TRBJ2-2|TRBD1|TRBV5-4
CASSRDRETGELFF
>TRBJ2-1|TRBD2|TRBV28
CATRTSGIYNEQFF
>TRBJ2-7|.|TRBV6-5
CASSPMTGLPYEQYF
>TRBJ1-1|.|TRBV2
CASSEALTLNTEAFF
>TRBJ2-1|TRBD2|TRBV9
CASSVGDRTSDEQFF
>TRBJ2-5|.|TRBV7-8
CASSLMAETQYF
>TRBJ1-6|TRBD1|TRBV9
CASSGTGTGGNHSPLHF
>TRBJ1-4|TRBD1|TRBV2
CASRSGTGNEKLFF
>TRBJ1-2|.|TRBV5-4
CASSLDSLGGYTF
>TRBJ1-1|TRBD1|TRBV5-1
CASSSGTGGTEAFF
>TRBJ2-1|TRBD1|TRBV5-6
CASSLHRGWNEQFF
>TRBJ2-5|TRBD2|TRBV2
CASSPGLAGVSETQYF
>TRBJ2-5|.|TRBV5-8
CASSFGQGAMYF
>TRBJ1-3|TRBD1|TRBV27
CASSIRQGSGNTIYF
>TRBJ2-1|TRBD1|TRBV5-5
CASYRTGPNEQFF
>TRBJ1-2|TRBD1|TRBV10-3
CAISESRGTGANYGYTF
>TRBJ2-1|TRBD2|TRBV6-1
CASSESPEAGGNEQFF
>TRBJ2-7|.|TRBV28
CASRFEESSYEQYF
>TRBJ2-1|TRBD1|TRBV12-5
CASGLGGTGAYNEQFF
>TRBJ2-2|TRBD2|TRBV2
CASSPGGDTGELFF
>TRBJ2-1|TRBD1|TRBV24-1
CATSDLGPGQGYNEQFF
>TRBJ2-7|TRBD2|TRBV27
CASSPTGGEQYF
>TRBJ2-4|.|TRBV19
CASSIGLLAKNIQYF
>TRBJ2-7|TRBD1|TRBV10-3
CAIRDRVDYEQYF
>TRBJ1-2|TRBD1|TRBV10-3
CAISELGRGNYGYTF
>TRBJ1-1|.|TRBV19
CASSTQTQGDAFF
>TRBJ1-2|.|TRBV29-1
CSVPRGGAYGYTF
>TRBJ1-1|.|TRBV29-1
CSHRSGVAEAFF
>TRBJ2-3|.|TRBV12-2
CASRSCGGTDTQYF
>TRBJ2-3|TRBD2|TRBV9
CASSVYSPPGLAGDTDTQYF
>TRBJ1-1|TRBD1|TRBV9
CASSVEQGGMNTEAFF
>TRBJ2-5|.|TRBV4-1
CASSQVGGEETQYF
>TRBJ1-2|.|TRBV5-1
CASSLAGNSDYGYTF
>TRBJ2-7|.|TRBV5-6
CASSLVLDRIYEQYF
>TRBJ2-5|.|TRBV5-1
CASSLQKTGQETQYF
>TRBJ1-4|TRBD1|TRBV27
CASSWTGGIEKLFF
>TRBJ1-1|.|TRBV5-1
CASSFPSGAEAFF
>TRBJ1-1|TRBD1|TRBV9
CASSVGDRLNTEAFF
>TRBJ1-3|.|TRBV4-1
CASSQPTGSSGNTIYF
>TRBJ1-1|.|TRBV14
CASSQVLLTEAFF
>TRBJ2-6|.|TRBV15
CATSPGAEQGANVLTF
>TRBJ1-1|.|TRBV2
CASSERGGGNTEAFF
>TRBJ2-1|.|TRBV28
CASSFNPGPYNEQFF
>TRBJ2-5|TRBD1|TRBV28
CASSLPRDRGVETQYF
>TRBJ1-2|.|TRBV2
CASSDRVGAYGYTF
>TRBJ2-6|.|TRBV4-2
CASSQVQTGANVLTF
>TRBJ2-2|TRBD1|TRBV18
CASSPRTGDTGELFF
>TRBJ2-1|.|TRBV12-5
CASGEPVLNEQFF
>TRBJ2-7|.|TRBV11-2
CASSLVTGDSYEQYF
>TRBJ2-1|TRBD2|TRBV19
CATPSGREYNEQFF
>TRBJ2-7|.|TRBV27
CASSKTVPVYEQYF
>TRBJ1-1|TRBD1|TRBV10-3
CATRTGLNTEAFF
>TRBJ1-6|TRBD1|TRBV30
CAWSPDWTGYSPLHF
>TRBJ1-5|.|TRBV30
CAWSSGFENQPQHF
>TRBJ2-1|TRBD1|TRBV7-8
CASSSLDRANEQFF
>TRBJ2-7|TRBD1|TRBV7-9
CASSRGQVHEQYF
>TRBJ2-7|.|TRBV27
CASRGVPYEQYF
>TRBJ2-5|.|TRBV30
CAWSPGEFSKTQYF